A single T cell receptor beta chain is shown here with its context. The CDR3 sequence is 13 residues long. Germline values: CDR1 WNHNN, CDR2 SYGVQD (reference sequence). The germline V and J ends were trimmed by 6 bases and 3 bases, with 9 bases remaining between them. Only in-frame clones appear in the TCRdb table, and some are missing; sequencing was by immunoSEQ multiplex PCR. In the table there are some 2,500,000 clones, 92% of which are singletons. The sample originates from a study of shared clonotypes between healthy human individuals. The rearrangement uses TRBV10-1 and TRBJ2-1; D may be TRBD1 (6 bases). Sequencing input: naive CD4+ T cells from PBMCs. As for subset: CD45RA+ positively selected. The clonotype originates from a man aged 18 to 35 in good health. Some clones in this sample may be carry-over from other donors' samples. The DNA of the CDR3 is TGCGCCAGCAGCCAGGACAGCTACAATGAGCAGTTCTTC. Its protein product is CASSQDSYNEQFF.